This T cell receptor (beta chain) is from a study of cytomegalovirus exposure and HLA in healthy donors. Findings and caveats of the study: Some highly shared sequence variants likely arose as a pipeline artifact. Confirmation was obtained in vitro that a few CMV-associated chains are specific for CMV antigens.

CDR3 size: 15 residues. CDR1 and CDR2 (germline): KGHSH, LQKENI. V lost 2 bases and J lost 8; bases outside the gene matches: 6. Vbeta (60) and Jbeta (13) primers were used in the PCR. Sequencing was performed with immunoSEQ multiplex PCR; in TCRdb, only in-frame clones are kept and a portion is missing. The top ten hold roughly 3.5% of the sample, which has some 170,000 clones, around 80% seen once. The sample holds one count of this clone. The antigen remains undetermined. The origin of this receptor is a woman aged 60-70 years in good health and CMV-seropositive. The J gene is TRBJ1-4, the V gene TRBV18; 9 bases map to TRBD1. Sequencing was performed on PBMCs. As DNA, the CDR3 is TGTGCCAGCTCACCAGGGGGACAGGGACGGGAAAAACTGTTTTTT. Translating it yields CASSPGGQGREKLFF.